The T cell receptor (beta chain) described here comes from a study of T cells in Graves' hyperthyroidism and ophthalmopathy. The CDR3 spans 14 residues. V was shortened by 6 bases and J by 10 bases, with 16 bases between the two germline ends. CDR1 is SNHLY, CDR2 FYNNEI, per germline. Many counts were recorded for this clonotype. Patients aged 18 to 65 had newly diagnosed hyperthyroidism that had lasted under 2 months. 10 ml fresh peripheral blood yielded the PBMCs. From RNA transcripts, TCR beta CDR3 regions were amplified. A set of HTBI primers served as the primers for a first-round RT-PCR of the TCR CDR3. In TCRdb, the multiplex PCR reads were re-called with MiXCR into one record per CDR3 protein. Here the sample spans about 380,000 distinct CDR3 sequences, about 15% being singletons.

The sequence was obtained from a woman aged 60-75 years with Graves' hyperthyroidism. J is TRBJ1-6 and V is TRBV2, with D possibly matching TRBD1 (6 bases). Sequenced sample: blood. This CDR3 is CASRPYRENSPLHF. The CDR3 DNA follows: TGTGCCAGCAGACCCTACAGGGAGAACTCACCCCTCCACTTT.